This T cell receptor beta chain came from a study of blood T cell repertoires in COVID-19. Study as a whole: Sites across the United States, Italy and Spain contributed samples from acute and convalescent COVID-19. Nucleic acid was either cDNA or gDNA, and it came from T cells, B-cell-depleted T cells, or PBMCs.

To note about this clone: The identical CDR3 is also encoded by other nucleotide sequences in the sample.

The CDR3 contains 14 residues. In germline, CDR1 is SGHNT, CDR2 YENEEA. The ends were cut back, 5 bases at V and 0 bases at J, with 9 bases in the middle. Methods used by the authors: Amplification with reference gene primers provided the estimates of nucleated cell counts. Data came from immunoSEQ multiplex PCR; TCRdb stores just in-frame clones and leaves some out. Clonal size and the V and J genes are those of that table, whereas D and trimming came from the DNA. The sample has 250,000 to 400,000 clones; approximately 88% are singletons. Seattle enrolled patients during active infection and tracked them longitudinally.

Sequenced: peripheral blood. V gene TRBV11-3 combines with J gene TRBJ2-3; D is perhaps TRBD1 (5 bases). This clonotype was obtained from a woman younger than 45 with COVID-19, enrolled during active disease. The DNA for the CDR3 is TGTGCCAGCAGCAGGGGATCTAGCACAGATACGCAGTATTTT. Translating gives CASSRGSSTDTQYF.